The 16 T cell receptor beta chains in this list originate from one sample, sequenced in a study of patients and donors after allogeneic stem cell transplantation. In TCRdb, the RT-PCR reads were re-called with MiXCR into one record per CDR3 protein. There are about a million distinct CDR3 sequences in the sample; about a sixth occur only once, and 5% to 6.5% lies in the top ten. The sample taken for sequencing was blood, either unsorted or a sorted T cell fraction (not recorded which). These TCRs come from a human donor who was either an allogeneic HSCT recipient or a stem cell or donor lymphocyte infusion donor (not recorded which). It is not recorded whose cells these are; they may come from a transplant donor.

The chain joins TRBV6-5 to TRBJ1-1, with TRBD1 matching 7 bases. This CDR3 spans 19 amino acids. CDR1 and CDR2 (germline): MNHEY, SVGAGI. V was clipped by 4 bases and J by 0 bases; unmatched bases: 17. The CDR3, as DNA: TGTGCCAGCAGTTCCGCTATAATCCGGGACAGACCTATGAACACTGAAGCTTTCTTT. Translated, it gives CASSSAIIRDRPMNTEAFF.

In this sample, this clonotype turned up a few times. The rearrangement links TRBV29-1 to TRBJ2-5; TRBD2 matches 11 bases. Unmatched junction bases numbered 3, after V lost 6 bases and J lost 3 bases. Germline V gene data show CDR1 as SQVTM and CDR2 as ANQGSEA. The CDR3 consists of 13 residues. The CDR3 is CSVVLAGEETQYF. The DNA of the CDR3 is TGCAGCGTAGTACTAGCGGGAGAAGAGACCCAGTACTTC.

The J gene is TRBJ2-6, the V gene TRBV4-3, with 8 bases that match TRBD1. This CDR3 is built from 18 residues. The germline gives CDR1 LGHNA, CDR2 YSLEER. V was clipped by 0 bases and J by 1 base; unmatched bases: 5. Here the CDR3 reads CASSQEWGQVSGANVLTF. The CDR3 bases are TGCGCCAGCAGCCAAGAGTGGGGACAGGTGTCTGGGGCCAACGTCCTGACTTTC.

This clonotype occurred a few times. The J gene is TRBJ2-3, the V gene TRBV5-6; D not resolved. CDR3 size: 16 residues. V dropped 4 bases and J dropped 2 bases, with 17 bases sitting between them. Germline values: CDR1 SGHDT, CDR2 YYEEEE. CDR3 sequence reads: CASSLSVSSVTDTQYF. CDR3 nucleotide sequence: TGTGCCAGCAGCCTGTCGGTCTCATCTGTCACAGATACGCAGTATTTT.

In this sample, this clonotype turned up once. One end of the junction does not line up with germline, which may come from a read error. V gene TRBV6-1 combines with J gene TRBJ1-2; D might be TRBD1 (6 bases). This CDR3 region has 11 residues. Germline lookup yields CDR1 MNHNS and CDR2 SASEGT. CDR3 residues: CAGRTVYGYTF. For the CDR3, the DNA is TGTGCCGGCAGGACAGTCTATGGCTACACCTTC.

This chain uses TRBV27 with TRBJ2-7, with TRBD1 identical over 12 bases. V shed 1 base and J 5 bases; nucleotides not matched to a gene: 6. The CDR3 loop spans 16 amino acids. Germline V gives CDR1 MNHEY, CDR2 SMNVEV (reference sequence). CDR3 nucleotide sequence: TGTGCCAGCAGTTTATGGGACAGGGGGCTCATGGACGAGCAGTACTTC. This encodes CASSLWDRGLMDEQYF.

The chain couples TRBV5-1 to TRBJ2-1, with 11 positions matching TRBD2. Germline CDR1 and CDR2: SGHRS and YFSETQ. The CDR3 consists of 18 residues. V lost 3 bases, J lost 4 bases, and 12 bases stayed unmatched. Written as DNA, the CDR3 is TGCGCCAGCAGCTCCCGAACTCCGGGACTAGCGGTTTACAATGAGCAGTTCTTC. Translated: CASSSRTPGLAVYNEQFF.

The rearrangement joins TRBV5-5 to TRBJ2-1; TRBD2 aligns across 7 bases. CDR3 size: 16 residues. Germline CDR1 and CDR2: SGHKS and YYEKEE (reference sequence). With 6 bases clipped from V and 0 bases from J, the junction kept 9 bases outside the gene matches. The CDR3 DNA is TGTGCCAGCACCCGGGGGAGGGAGAGCTCCTACAATGAGCAGTTCTTC. Amino acids: CASTRGRESSYNEQFF.

The sample holds many counts of this clonotype. The J gene is TRBJ1-2, the V gene TRBV12-3 or TRBV12-4, with unresolved D. Trimming pared 6 bases from V and 3 bases from J, leaving 5 bases between. The CDR3 runs to 11 residues. The CDR3 is CASSTDYGYTF. CDR3 DNA: TGTGCCAGCAGCACCGACTATGGCTACACCTTC.

The genes are TRBV29-1 and TRBJ1-1; a weak D match, TRBD1 (5 bases). The CDR3 loop spans 13 amino acids. V lost 3 bases and J 4 bases, leaving 12 bases between the germline ends. CDR1 and CDR2 from the germline V gene are SQVTM and ANQGSEA. Here the CDR3 reads CSVDPPGGTEAFF. DNA for the CDR3: TGCAGCGTTGACCCCCCCGGGGGCACTGAAGCTTTCTTT.

The V gene is TRBV9, the J gene TRBJ2-7; 8 bases are a match to TRBD2. CDR1 and CDR2 from the germline V gene are SGDLS and YYNGEE. V gave up 4 bases and J gave up 5 bases; unmatched junction bases: 11. The CDR3 is made up of 15 amino acids. CDR3 in DNA: TGTGCCAGCAGCCCCCTGGGTAGCGGGACCCACGAGCAGTACTTC. Translating gives CASSPLGSGTHEQYF.

This chain connects TRBV4-3 to TRBJ1-2, with D possibly TRBD1 on 5 matching bases. Germline V gene sequence: CDR1 LGHNA, CDR2 YSLEER. V lost 0 bases to trimming and J lost 5 bases, with 13 bases between them. The CDR3 is 15 amino acids. CDR3 loop: CASSQDRGAGYGYTF. CDR3 coding DNA: TGCGCCAGCAGCCAAGATCGAGGGGCAGGGTATGGCTACACCTTC.

This clonotype was recorded a few times. The V call is TRBV29-1, the J call TRBJ1-1; D is perhaps TRBD1 (6 bases). The CDR3 totals 14 residues. With 4 bases removed from V and 4 bases from J, the gap between germline ends came to 16 bases. Looked up from germline, CDR1 is SQVTM and CDR2 is ANQGSEA. CDR3 coding DNA: TGCAGCGTTGTGTCAGGGGATGGGGGCACTGAAGCTTTCTTT. Translation gives CSVVSGDGGTEAFF.

This clonotype appeared many times. The chain is built from TRBV12-3 or TRBV12-4 and TRBJ2-4, with 7 bases aligning to TRBD2. V trimming: 7 bases; J trimming: 5 bases; junction bases outside the gene matches: 5. The CDR3 is 13 residues long. In DNA form, the CDR3 reads TGTGCCAGCATGGGGGGGGGAGAAAACATTCAGTACTTC. It is translated as CASMGGGENIQYF.

This clonotype was counted a few times. The J gene is TRBJ1-1, the V gene TRBV29-1, with 7 positions matching TRBD1. V gave up 5 bases and J gave up 2 bases; unmatched junction bases: 14. This CDR3 comprises 16 residues. CDR1 SQVTM and CDR2 ANQGSEA come from the germline V gene. This chain's CDR3 is CSVNWDRIKLNTEAFF. CDR3 in DNA: TGCAGCGTTAATTGGGACAGAATTAAACTTAACACTGAAGCTTTCTTT.

This chain uses TRBV5-5 with TRBJ2-7, with D unclear. V gave up 0 bases and J gave up 1 base, with 11 bases separating them. The CDR3 covers 15 residues. The germline V gene encodes CDR1 SGHKS and CDR2 YYEKEE (reference sequence). The CDR3 DNA is TGTGCCAGCAGCTTGGAACAGACGGAGTCCTACGAGCAGTACTTC. It specifies CASSLEQTESYEQYF.